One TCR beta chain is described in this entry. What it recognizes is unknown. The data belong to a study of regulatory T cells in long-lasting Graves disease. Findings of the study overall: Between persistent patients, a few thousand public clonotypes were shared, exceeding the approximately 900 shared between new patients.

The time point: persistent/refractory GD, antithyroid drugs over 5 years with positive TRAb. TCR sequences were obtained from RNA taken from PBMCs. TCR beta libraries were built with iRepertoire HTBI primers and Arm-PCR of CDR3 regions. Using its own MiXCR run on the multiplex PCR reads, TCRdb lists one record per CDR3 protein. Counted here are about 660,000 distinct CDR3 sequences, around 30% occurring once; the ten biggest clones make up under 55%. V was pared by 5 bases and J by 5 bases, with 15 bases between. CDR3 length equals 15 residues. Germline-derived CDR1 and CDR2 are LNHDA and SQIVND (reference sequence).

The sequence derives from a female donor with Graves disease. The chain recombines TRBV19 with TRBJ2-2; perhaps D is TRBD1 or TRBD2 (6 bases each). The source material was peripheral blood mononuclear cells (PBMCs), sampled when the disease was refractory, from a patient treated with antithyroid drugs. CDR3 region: CASSPYGGGTGELFF. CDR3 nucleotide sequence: TGTGCCAGTAGTCCCTACGGGGGCGGTACCGGGGAGCTGTTTTTT.